The clone carrying this T cell receptor (beta chain) was recorded once. The antigen is unknown. The validation cohort, a group of roughly 120 subjects, included the donors and was separate from the roughly 700-subject first cohort. This entry belongs to a study of cytomegalovirus exposure and HLA in healthy donors. The germline V gene encodes CDR1 MNHNS and CDR2 SASEGT. V was trimmed by 5 bases and J by 3 bases, leaving 14 bases between them. The CDR3 covers 14 residues. Study-wide findings and caveats: In the approximately 130 validation repertoires, just under 95% of cluster scores exceeded 0, per a later analysis. Rarity characterized most TCR sequences, yet some public TCRs appeared in many donors.

This table comes from immunoSEQ multiplex PCR, and its TCRdb copy is limited to in-frame clones, with some not included. The sample yields hundreds of thousands of clones, about 92% seen once. The sample comprised PBMCs. This receptor was identified in a woman in her twenties or thirties in good health and CMV-seronegative. The chain has TRBV6-1 and TRBJ2-7, with D possibly called TRBD1 or TRBD2 (5 bases each). CDR3 sequence (DNA): TGTGCCAGCAGTCTAAGGGACGGAAACTACGAGCAGTACTTC. It is translated as CASSLRDGNYEQYF.